The next 10 T cell receptor beta chains were all read from a single sample in a study of T-cell memory formation after mild COVID-19. One entry per CDR3 protein results from TCRdb running MiXCR on the 5' RACE reads. The sample carries hundreds of thousands of distinct CDR3 sequences, about 15% recorded once. Sequencing was carried out using PBMCs or a T cell subset sorted from them (not recorded which). These receptors all come from a man aged 18 to 30 who had mild COVID-19 (a few samples of this study predate the infection). Cell type and time point are not known.

The V call is TRBV27, the J call TRBJ1-6; 9 bases are a match to TRBD1. Trimming at V came to 5 bases and at J to 9 bases, leaving 5 bases not matched to a gene. CDR3 length equals 14 residues. The germline CDR1 and CDR2 sequences are MNHEY and SMNVEV (reference sequence). CDR3 in amino acids: CASSRGQGGSPLHF. The CDR3 region has the DNA TGTGCCAGCAGTAGGGGACAGGGAGGTTCACCCCTCCACTTT.

A few counts support this clonotype. At one end the junction does not follow the germline gene, possibly because of a read error. The V and J genes are TRBV19 and TRBJ2-3; 8 nucleotides line up with TRBD2. The CDR3 is 16 amino acids. Germline V gene sequence: CDR1 LNHDA, CDR2 SQIVND (reference sequence). The CDR3 DNA is TGTGCCAGTAGTCCATCGACAGGACTCGATGCGGGGGGCCAGGATTTT. Amino acids: CASSPSTGLDAGGQDF.

This clonotype came up a few times. The rearrangement links TRBV28 to TRBJ1-1; 7 bases line up with TRBD1. Looked up from germline, CDR1 is MDHEN and CDR2 is SYDVKM. The J segment lost 4 bases and the V segment lost 5 bases, leaving 1 base of the junction unmatched. This CDR3 has 12 amino acids. The CDR3 nucleotides read TGTGCCAGCAGTAGGGGGCCCACTGAAGCTTTCTTT. Its translation is CASSRGPTEAFF. The whole variable domain, filled in from reference TRBV28 and TRBJ1-1, reads DVKVTQSSRYLVKRTGEKVFLECVQDMDHENMFWYRQDPGLGLRLIYFSYDVKMKEKGDIPEGYSVSREKKERFSLILESASTNQTSMYLCASSRGPTEAFFGQGTRLTVV.

The genes are TRBV15 and TRBJ2-5; 11 positions match TRBD2. CDR3 length equals 16 residues. Germline assignment: CDR1 LNHNV and CDR2 YYDKDF (reference sequence). J gave up 3 bases and V 3 bases, and 6 bases lay outside the gene matches. The CDR3 DNA reads TGTGCCACCAGCAGGGCAGGGACTAGCGGAAAAGAGACCCAGTACTTC. Its protein is CATSRAGTSGKETQYF.

The chain links TRBV5-1 to TRBJ2-3, with a possible D match to TRBD2 (6 bases). CDR3 length: 14 amino acids. The V and J ends lost 4 bases and 0 bases respectively, with 9 bases between them. Germline V CDR1 and CDR2: SGHRS, YFSETQ. CDR3: CASSIGLSTDTQYF. As DNA, the CDR3 is TGCGCCAGCAGCATCGGACTAAGCACAGATACGCAGTATTTT.

CDR3 DNA sequence: TGTGCCAGCTACAACAGGGACCCGAACACCGGGGAGCTGTTTTTT. Its translation is CASYNRDPNTGELFF. The V gene is TRBV12-3 or TRBV12-4, the J gene TRBJ2-2; perhaps TRBD1 as D (6 bases). The CDR3 contains 15 residues. V was cut by 8 bases and J by 0 bases, with 13 bases left in between.

This clonotype was detected a few times. The chain is built from TRBV29-1 and TRBJ2-7; D may be TRBD2 (5 bases). Deletions cut 6 bases from V and 3 bases from J, with 18 bases between. CDR1 SQVTM and CDR2 ANQGSEA come from the germline V gene. The CDR3 covers 14 residues. CDR3 sequence reads: CSVKVPGNNYEQYF. In nucleotides, the CDR3 is TGCAGCGTCAAGGTACCGGGGAACAACTACGAGCAGTACTTC.

This clonotype was seen a handful of times. V gene TRBV5-1 combines with J gene TRBJ2-5; D call uncertain. The CDR3 length is 14 residues. Deletions cut 4 bases from V and 4 bases from J, with 14 bases between. Germline assignment: CDR1 SGHRS and CDR2 YFSETQ. CDR3 nucleotide sequence: TGCGCCAGCAGCCAAAGCTCAGCGTCAGAGACCCAGTACTTC. Translation: CASSQSSASETQYF.

The rearrangement links TRBV7-2 to TRBJ1-1; perhaps TRBD1 as D (6 bases). Germline lookup yields CDR1 SGHTA and CDR2 FQGNSA. Trimming removed 6 bases from V and 4 bases from J, with 15 bases in between. The length of the CDR3 is 14 residues. The DNA for the CDR3 is TGTGCCAGCAGGGGAGGGGTCAGGGGCACTGAAGCTTTCTTT. Protein sequence: CASRGGVRGTEAFF.

This rearrangement joins TRBV7-3 to TRBJ2-1, with 11 positions matching TRBD2. CDR1 is SGHTA, CDR2 FQGTGA, per germline. V trimming: 3 bases; J trimming: 7 bases; junction bases outside the gene matches: 5. CDR3 length: 15 amino acids. Here the CDR3 DNA reads TGTGCCAGCAGCTTTAGCGGGGGGGCGGAAAATGAGCAGTTCTTC. Its protein product is CASSFSGGAENEQFF.